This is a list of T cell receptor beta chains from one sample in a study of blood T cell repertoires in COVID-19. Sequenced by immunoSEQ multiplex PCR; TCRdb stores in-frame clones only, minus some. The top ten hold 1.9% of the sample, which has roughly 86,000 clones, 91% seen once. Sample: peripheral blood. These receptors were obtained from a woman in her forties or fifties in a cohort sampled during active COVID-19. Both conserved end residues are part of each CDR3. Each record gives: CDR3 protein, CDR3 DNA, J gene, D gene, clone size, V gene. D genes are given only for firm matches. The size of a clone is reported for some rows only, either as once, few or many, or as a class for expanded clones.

CASSPMDRSTDTQYF TGTGCCAGCAGCCCAATGGACAGGAGCACAGATACGCAGTATTTT TRBJ2-3 TRBD1 NA TRBV11-2
CASSPLNTEAFF TGTGCCAGCTCACCTTTAAACACTGAAGCTTTCTTT TRBJ1-1 NA once TRBV18
CASSRRTGGYEQYF TGTGCCAGCAGTAGACGGACAGGGGGCTACGAGCAGTACTTC TRBJ2-7 TRBD1 NA TRBV27
CASSRTQSGELFF TGTGCTAGCAGCCGAACGCAGTCCGGGGAGCTGTTTTTT TRBJ2-2 NA once TRBV7-7
CASSRDATGRVDEKLFF TGCGCCAGCAGCCGAGACGCAACAGGGAGGGTAGATGAAAAACTGTTTTTT TRBJ1-4 NA NA TRBV4-1
CASSLGRNTEAFF TGTGCCAGCAGCTTGGGCCGGAACACTGAAGCTTTCTTT TRBJ1-1 NA NA TRBV7-3
CASSPLTSGGTAYEQYF TGTGCCAGCAGTCCTCTAACTAGCGGGGGTACAGCCTACGAGCAGTACTTC TRBJ2-7 TRBD2 NA TRBV6-6
CASSTGGLIAFF TGTGCCAGTAGCACAGGGGGTTTGATAGCTTTCTTT TRBJ1-1 TRBD1 NA TRBV19
CASSEQETDYGYTF TGTGCCAGCTCAGAACAGGAAACCGACTATGGCTACACCTTC TRBJ1-2 NA NA TRBV18
CASSEGQGLWYEQYF TGTGCCAGCAGCGAGGGACAGGGGTTGTGGTACGAGCAGTACTTC TRBJ2-7 TRBD1 NA TRBV9
CAISEMGLAVSTDTQYF TGTGCCATCAGTGAGATGGGACTAGCGGTTAGCACAGATACGCAGTATTTT TRBJ2-3 TRBD2 few TRBV10-3
CASSVSQIGEQFF TGCGCCAGCAGTGTTAGCCAGATAGGTGAACAGTTCTTC TRBJ2-1 NA NA TRBV10-1
CSVGAGGTDTQYF TGCAGCGTAGGGGCAGGGGGCACAGATACGCAGTATTTT TRBJ2-3 NA NA TRBV29-1
CASSSLAAGAYEQYF TGTGCCAGCAGCTCCCTTGCAGCGGGGGCCTACGAGCAGTACTTC TRBJ2-7 TRBD2 once TRBV7-6
CASSLPRGRSGNTIYF TGTGCCAGCAGCCTACCTAGGGGCCGCTCTGGAAACACCATATATTTT TRBJ1-3 NA NA TRBV9
CASSDGRAYRGTDTQYF TGCGCCAGTTCAGACGGGAGGGCTTACCGAGGCACAGATACGCAGTATTTT TRBJ2-3 TRBD2 NA TRBV4-1
CASSSARELKDTQYF TGTGCCAGCAGCTCCGCCCGTGAGTTGAAAGATACGCAGTATTTT TRBJ2-3 NA once TRBV28
CASSREGSYNEQFF TGCGCCAGCAGTCGGGAGGGCTCCTACAATGAGCAGTTCTTC TRBJ2-1 TRBD2 NA TRBV10-2
CASSVGVGSSGNTIYF TGTGCCAGCAGCGTAGGGGTAGGGAGCTCTGGAAACACCATATATTTT TRBJ1-3 NA NA TRBV9
CSASQGAGAFF TGCAGTGCTTCACAGGGGGCGGGAGCTTTCTTT TRBJ1-1 TRBD1 NA TRBV20-1
CAISDGLAGANEQFF TGTGCCATCAGTGACGGACTAGCGGGGGCCAATGAGCAGTTCTTC TRBJ2-1 TRBD2 NA TRBV10-3
CASSARGSEQYF TGTGCCAGCAGTGCGAGGGGGAGCGAGCAGTACTTC TRBJ2-7 NA NA TRBV27
CASSLFISYEQYF TGTGCCAGCAGCTTGTTTATCTCCTACGAGCAGTACTTC TRBJ2-7 NA NA TRBV5-4
CASSDSRVTGAGELFF TGTGCCAGCAGTGACTCGAGAGTAACCGGGGCCGGGGAGCTGTTTTTT TRBJ2-2 NA NA TRBV6-4
CASRYAATGMNTEAFF TGTGCCAGCAGGTACGCAGCCACAGGGATGAACACTGAAGCTTTCTTT TRBJ1-1 NA NA TRBV7-2
CASSLERVTEAFF TGTGCCAGCAGCTTGGAACGAGTCACTGAAGCTTTCTTT TRBJ1-1 NA NA TRBV5-6
CASSPPVRDTQYF TGTGCCAGCAGTCCTCCTGTTCGAGATACGCAGTATTTT TRBJ2-3 NA NA TRBV28
CASSLFQGGTYEQYF TGTGCCAGCAGCTTATTCCAGGGTGGAACCTACGAGCAGTACTTC TRBJ2-7 NA NA TRBV11-2
CASSLEGVGGANVLTF TGTGCCAGCAGTTTAGAAGGGGTGGGCGGGGCCAACGTCCTGACTTTC TRBJ2-6 NA once TRBV28
CASSIGGGAFNNQPQHF TGTGCCAGTAGTATAGGGGGGGGTGCATTTAACAATCAGCCCCAGCATTTT TRBJ1-5 NA NA TRBV19
CASSYSGGTGELFF TGTGCCAGCAGTTATAGCGGGGGCACCGGGGAGCTGTTTTTT TRBJ2-2 TRBD2 NA TRBV6-6
CASSHRMDPGGGNEQFF TGTGCCAGTAGTCATCGTATGGATCCGGGAGGGGGCAATGAGCAGTTCTTC TRBJ2-1 TRBD2 NA TRBV19
CASSLVTFYEQYF TGTGCCAGCAGCTTGGTCACTTTCTACGAGCAGTACTTC TRBJ2-7 NA NA TRBV5-8
CASGTRLMDTQYF TGTGCCAGCGGGACTAGACTTATGGATACGCAGTATTTT TRBJ2-3 TRBD2 once TRBV3-1/TRBV3-2
CASSPRGPRGGYTF TGTGCCAGCAGTCCCAGGGGGCCCCGGGGTGGCTACACCTTC TRBJ1-2 TRBD1 NA TRBV6-5
CASRQGRSPVYEQYF TGTGCCAGCAGACAGGGACGGAGCCCCGTCTACGAGCAGTACTTC TRBJ2-7 NA few TRBV28
CASSLGTDTQYF TGTGCCAGCAGTCTCGGCACAGATACGCAGTATTTT TRBJ2-3 NA NA TRBV2
CGTGEETQYF TGTGGGACAGGGGAGGAGACCCAGTACTTC TRBJ2-5 TRBD1 NA TRBV28
CSASDPSTMSYNEQFF TGCAGTGCTAGTGATCCTAGCACGATGAGTTACAATGAGCAGTTCTTC TRBJ2-1 NA NA TRBV20-1
CASRVSSSYNEQFF TGTGCCAGCAGGGTTTCGAGCTCCTACAATGAGCAGTTCTTC TRBJ2-1 NA NA TRBV11-3
CASRSGVPRYEQYF TGTGCCAGCAGGTCAGGGGTGCCACGCTACGAGCAGTACTTC TRBJ2-7 NA NA TRBV28
CASRLRVYQETQYF TGCGCCAGCAGGCTCAGGGTTTATCAAGAGACCCAGTACTTC TRBJ2-5 NA NA TRBV4-1